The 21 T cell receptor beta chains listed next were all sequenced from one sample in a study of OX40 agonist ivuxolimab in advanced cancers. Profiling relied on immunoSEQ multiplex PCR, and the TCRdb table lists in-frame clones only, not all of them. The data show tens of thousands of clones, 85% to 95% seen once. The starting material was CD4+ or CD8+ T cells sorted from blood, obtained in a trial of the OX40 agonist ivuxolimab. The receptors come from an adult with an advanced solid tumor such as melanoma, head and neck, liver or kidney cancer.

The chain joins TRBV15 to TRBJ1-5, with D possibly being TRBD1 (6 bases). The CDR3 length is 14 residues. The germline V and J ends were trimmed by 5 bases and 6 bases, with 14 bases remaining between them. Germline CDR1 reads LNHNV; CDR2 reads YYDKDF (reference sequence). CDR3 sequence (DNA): TGTGCCACCAGCGGGATGGGGGCCGGTCAGCCCCAGCATTTT. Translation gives CATSGMGAGQPQHF.

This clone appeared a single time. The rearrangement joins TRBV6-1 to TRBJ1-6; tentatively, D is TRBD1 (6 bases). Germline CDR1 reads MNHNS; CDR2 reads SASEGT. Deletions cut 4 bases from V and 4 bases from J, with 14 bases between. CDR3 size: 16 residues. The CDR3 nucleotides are TGTGCCAGCAGTGGGACAGCTCGCCGTTATAATTCACCCCTCCACTTT. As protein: CASSGTARRYNSPLHF.

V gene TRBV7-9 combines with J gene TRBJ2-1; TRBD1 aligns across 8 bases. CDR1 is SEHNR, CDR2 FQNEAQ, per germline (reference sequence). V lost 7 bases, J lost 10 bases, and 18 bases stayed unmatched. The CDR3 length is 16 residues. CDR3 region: CASTKAGTGALEEQFF. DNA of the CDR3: TGTGCCAGCACCAAGGCGGGGACAGGAGCTCTGGAGGAGCAGTTCTTC.

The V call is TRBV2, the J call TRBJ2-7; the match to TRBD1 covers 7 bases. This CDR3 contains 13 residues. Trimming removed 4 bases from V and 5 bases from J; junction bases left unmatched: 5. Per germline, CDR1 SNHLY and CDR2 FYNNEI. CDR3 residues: CASSVRGLDEQYF. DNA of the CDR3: TGTGCCAGCAGTGTAAGGGGGCTAGACGAGCAGTACTTC.

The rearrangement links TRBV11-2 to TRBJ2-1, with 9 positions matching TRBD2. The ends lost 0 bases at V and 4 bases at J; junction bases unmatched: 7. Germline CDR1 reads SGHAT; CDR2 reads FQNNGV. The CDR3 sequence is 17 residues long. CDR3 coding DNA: TGTGCCAGCAGCTTAGAGGGGACTAGCCCCTCTTACAATGAGCAGTTCTTC. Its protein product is CASSLEGTSPSYNEQFF.

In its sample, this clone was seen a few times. CDR3 loop: CASSMAPTLTDTQYF. The CDR3 nucleotides read TGTGCCAGTAGTATGGCCCCAACTCTCACAGATACGCAGTATTTT. This rearrangement joins TRBV19 to TRBJ2-3; D is unresolved. The V gene lost 3 bases and the J gene lost 2 bases, with 12 bases spanning the gap. From germline, CDR1 is LNHDA and CDR2 SQIVND (reference sequence). This CDR3 has 15 amino acids.

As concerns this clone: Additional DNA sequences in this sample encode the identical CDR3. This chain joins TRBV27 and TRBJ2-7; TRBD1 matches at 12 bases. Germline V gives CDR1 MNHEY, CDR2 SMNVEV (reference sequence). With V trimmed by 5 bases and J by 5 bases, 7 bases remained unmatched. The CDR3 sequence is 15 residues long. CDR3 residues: CASSLSGTGGNEQYF. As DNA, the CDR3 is TGTGCCAGCAGTCTCTCCGGGACAGGGGGCAACGAGCAGTACTTC.

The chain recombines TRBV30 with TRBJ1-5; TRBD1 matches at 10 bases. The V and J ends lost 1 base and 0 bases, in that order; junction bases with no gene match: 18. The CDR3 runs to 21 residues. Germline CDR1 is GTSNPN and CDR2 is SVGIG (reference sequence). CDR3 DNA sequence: TGTGCCTGGAGTGACGGGCCGAGACAGGGGGCTGGGGCCTATAGCAATCAGCCCCAGCATTTT. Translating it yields CAWSDGPRQGAGAYSNQPQHF.

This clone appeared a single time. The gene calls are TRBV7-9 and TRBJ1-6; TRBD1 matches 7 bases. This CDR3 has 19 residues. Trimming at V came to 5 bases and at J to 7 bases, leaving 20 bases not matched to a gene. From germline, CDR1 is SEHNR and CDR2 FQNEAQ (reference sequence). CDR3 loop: CASSATAVHRGRGNSPLHF. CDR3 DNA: TGTGCCAGCAGCGCCACTGCCGTCCACAGGGGAAGGGGGAATTCACCCCTCCACTTT. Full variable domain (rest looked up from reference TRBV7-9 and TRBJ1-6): DTGVSQNPRHKITKRGQNVTFRCDPISEHNRLYWYRQTLGQGPEFLTYFQNEAQLEKSRLLSDRFSAERPKGSFSTLEIQRTEQGDSAMYLCASSATAVHRGRGNSPLHFGNGTRLTVT.

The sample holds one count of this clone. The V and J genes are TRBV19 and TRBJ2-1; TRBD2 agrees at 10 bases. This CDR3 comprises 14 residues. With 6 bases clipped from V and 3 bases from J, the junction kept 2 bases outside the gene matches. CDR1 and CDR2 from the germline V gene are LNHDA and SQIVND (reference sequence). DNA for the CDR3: TGTGCCAGTAGGGAGCGGGGGGGCTACAATGAGCAGTTCTTC. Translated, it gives CASRERGGYNEQFF.

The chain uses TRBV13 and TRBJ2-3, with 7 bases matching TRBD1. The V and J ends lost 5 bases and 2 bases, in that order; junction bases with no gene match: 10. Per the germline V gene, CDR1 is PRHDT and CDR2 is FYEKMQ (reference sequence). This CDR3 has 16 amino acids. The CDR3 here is CASSPTGTENTDTQYF. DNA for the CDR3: TGTGCCAGCAGCCCTACAGGGACAGAAAACACAGATACGCAGTATTTT.

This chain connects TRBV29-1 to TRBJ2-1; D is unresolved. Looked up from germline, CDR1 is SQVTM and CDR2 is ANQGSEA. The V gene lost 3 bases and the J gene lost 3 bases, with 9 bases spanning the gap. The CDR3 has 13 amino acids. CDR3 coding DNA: TGCAGCGTTGACTCTAGGGACTACAATGAGCAGTTCTTC. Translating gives CSVDSRDYNEQFF.

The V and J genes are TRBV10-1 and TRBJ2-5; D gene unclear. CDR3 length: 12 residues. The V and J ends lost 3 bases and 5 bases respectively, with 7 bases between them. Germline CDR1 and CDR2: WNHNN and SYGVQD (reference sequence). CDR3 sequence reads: CASSEDGETQYF. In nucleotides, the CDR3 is TGCGCCAGCAGTGAAGATGGGGAGACCCAGTACTTC.

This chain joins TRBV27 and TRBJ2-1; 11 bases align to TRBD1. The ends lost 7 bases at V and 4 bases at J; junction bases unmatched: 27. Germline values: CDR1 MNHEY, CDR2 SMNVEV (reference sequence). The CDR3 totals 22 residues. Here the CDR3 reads CASTLAPFPFGGQGEWYNEQFF. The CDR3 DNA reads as TGTGCCAGCACCTTGGCCCCGTTTCCTTTCGGGGGACAGGGGGAGTGGTACAATGAGCAGTTCTTC.

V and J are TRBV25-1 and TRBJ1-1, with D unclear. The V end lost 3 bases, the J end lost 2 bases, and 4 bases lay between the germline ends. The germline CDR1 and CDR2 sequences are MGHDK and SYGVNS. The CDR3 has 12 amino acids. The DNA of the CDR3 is TGTGCCAGCAGTGAGCCTAACACTGAAGCTTTCTTT. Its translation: CASSEPNTEAFF. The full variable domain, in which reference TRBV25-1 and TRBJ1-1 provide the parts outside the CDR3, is EADIYQTPRYLVIGTGKKITLECSQTMGHDKMYWYQQDPGMELHLIHYSYGVNSTEKGDLSSESTVSRIRTEHFPLTLESARPSHTSQYLCASSEPNTEAFFGQGTRLTVV.

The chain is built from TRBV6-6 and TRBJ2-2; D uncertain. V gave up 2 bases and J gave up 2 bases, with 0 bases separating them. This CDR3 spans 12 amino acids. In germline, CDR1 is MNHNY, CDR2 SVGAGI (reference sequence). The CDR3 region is CASSYNTGELFF. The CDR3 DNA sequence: TGTGCCAGCAGTTACAACACCGGGGAGCTGTTTTTT.

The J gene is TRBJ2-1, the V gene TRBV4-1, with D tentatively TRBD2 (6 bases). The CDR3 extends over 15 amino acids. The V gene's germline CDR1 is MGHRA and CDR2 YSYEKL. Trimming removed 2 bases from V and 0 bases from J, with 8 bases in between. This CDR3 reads CASSQSAGSYNEQFF. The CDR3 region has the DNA TGCGCCAGCAGCCAATCAGCGGGCTCCTACAATGAGCAGTTCTTC.

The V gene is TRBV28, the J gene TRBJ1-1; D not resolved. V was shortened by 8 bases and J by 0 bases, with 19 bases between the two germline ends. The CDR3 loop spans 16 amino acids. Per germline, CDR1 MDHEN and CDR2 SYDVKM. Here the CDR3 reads CASGDILTGLNTEAFF. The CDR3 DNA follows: TGTGCCAGCGGTGACATCTTGACGGGGTTGAACACTGAAGCTTTCTTT.

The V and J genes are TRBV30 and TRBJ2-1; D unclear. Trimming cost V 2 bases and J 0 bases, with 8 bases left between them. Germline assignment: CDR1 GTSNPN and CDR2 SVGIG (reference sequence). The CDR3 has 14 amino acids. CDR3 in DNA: TGTGCCTGGAGTACTTCCTACTCCTACAATGAGCAGTTCTTC. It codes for CAWSTSYSYNEQFF. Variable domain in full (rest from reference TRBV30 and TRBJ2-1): SQTIHQWPATLVQPVGSPLSLECTVEGTSNPNLYWYRQAAGRGLQLLFYSVGIGQISSEVPQNLSASRPQDRQFILSSKKLLLSDSGFYLCAWSTSYSYNEQFFGPGTRLTVL.

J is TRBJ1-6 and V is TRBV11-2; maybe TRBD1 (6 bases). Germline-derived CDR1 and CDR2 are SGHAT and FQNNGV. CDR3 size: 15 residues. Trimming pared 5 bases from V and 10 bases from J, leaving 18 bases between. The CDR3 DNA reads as TGTGCCAGCAGCGTGCCGGGTACAGGGCGGTCACCCCTCCACTTT. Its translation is CASSVPGTGRSPLHF.

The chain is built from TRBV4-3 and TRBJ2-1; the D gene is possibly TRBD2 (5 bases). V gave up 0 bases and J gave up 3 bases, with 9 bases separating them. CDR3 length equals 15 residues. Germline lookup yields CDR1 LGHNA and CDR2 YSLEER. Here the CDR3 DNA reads TGCGCCAGCAGCCAAGAACTAGTATACTACAATGAGCAGTTCTTC. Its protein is CASSQELVYYNEQFF.